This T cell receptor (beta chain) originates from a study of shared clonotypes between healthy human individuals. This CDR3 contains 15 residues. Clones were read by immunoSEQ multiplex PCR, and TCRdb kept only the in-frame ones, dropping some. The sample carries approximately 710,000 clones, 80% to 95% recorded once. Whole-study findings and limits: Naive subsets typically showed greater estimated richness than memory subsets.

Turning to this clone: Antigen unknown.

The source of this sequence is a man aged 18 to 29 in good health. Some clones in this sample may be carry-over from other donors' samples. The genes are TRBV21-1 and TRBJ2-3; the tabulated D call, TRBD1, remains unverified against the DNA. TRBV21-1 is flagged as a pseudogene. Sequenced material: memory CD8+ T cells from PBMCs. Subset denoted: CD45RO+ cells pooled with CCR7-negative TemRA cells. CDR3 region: CASSKVVGGTDTQYF. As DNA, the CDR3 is TGTGCCAGCAGCAAAGTGGTAGGGGGCACAGATACGCAGTATTTT.